This T cell receptor (beta chain) was observed in a study of OX40 agonist ivuxolimab in advanced cancers. Germline V gene data show CDR1 as SGHRS and CDR2 as YFSETQ. Trimming removed 0 bases from V and 2 bases from J; junction bases left unmatched: 4. CDR3 size: 16 residues. This clone was observed once. Produced via immunoSEQ multiplex PCR; TCRdb's table is partial and in-frame only. The table includes 80,000 to 100,000 clones, around 90% detected once. The chain couples TRBV5-1 to TRBJ2-2, with 7 bases matching TRBD1. The receptor's source is an adult with an advanced solid tumor such as melanoma, head and neck, liver or kidney cancer. The sequenced sample was CD4+ or CD8+ T cells sorted from blood, obtained in a trial of the OX40 agonist ivuxolimab. The CDR3 spells CASSLVLGGNTGELFF. The CDR3 bases are TGCGCCAGCAGCTTGGTTTTAGGGGGCAACACCGGGGAGCTGTTTTTT.